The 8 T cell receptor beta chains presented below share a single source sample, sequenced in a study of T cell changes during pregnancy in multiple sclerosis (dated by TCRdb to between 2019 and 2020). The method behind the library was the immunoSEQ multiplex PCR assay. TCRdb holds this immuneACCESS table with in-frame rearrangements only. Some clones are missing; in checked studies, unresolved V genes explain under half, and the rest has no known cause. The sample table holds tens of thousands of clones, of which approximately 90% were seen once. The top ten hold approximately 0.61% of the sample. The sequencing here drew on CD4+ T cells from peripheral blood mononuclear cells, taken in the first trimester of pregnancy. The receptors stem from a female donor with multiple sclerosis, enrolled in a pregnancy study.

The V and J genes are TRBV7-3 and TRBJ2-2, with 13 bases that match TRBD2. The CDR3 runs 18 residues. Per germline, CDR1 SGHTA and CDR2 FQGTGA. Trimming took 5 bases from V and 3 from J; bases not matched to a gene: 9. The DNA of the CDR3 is TGTGCCAGCAGCGCTACTAGCGGGAGGGCCGATTACACCGGGGAGCTGTTTTTT. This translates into CASSATSGRADYTGELFF. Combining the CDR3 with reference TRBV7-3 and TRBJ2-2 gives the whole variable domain GAGVSQTPSNKVTEKGKYVELRCDPISGHTALYWYRQSLGQGPEFLIYFQGTGAADDSGLPNDRFFAVRPEGSVSTLKIQRTERGDSAVYLCASSATSGRADYTGELFFGEGSRLTVL.

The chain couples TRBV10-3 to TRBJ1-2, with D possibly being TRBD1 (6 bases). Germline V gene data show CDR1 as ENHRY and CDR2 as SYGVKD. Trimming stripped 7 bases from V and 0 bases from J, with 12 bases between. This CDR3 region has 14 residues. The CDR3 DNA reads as TGTGCCATCATGTCGGGGGGGCCTAACTATGGCTACACCTTC. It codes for CAIMSGGPNYGYTF.

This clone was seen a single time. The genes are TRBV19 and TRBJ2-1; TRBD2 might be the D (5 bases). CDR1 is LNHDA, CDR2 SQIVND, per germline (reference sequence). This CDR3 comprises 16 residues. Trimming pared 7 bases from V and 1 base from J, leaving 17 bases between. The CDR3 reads CASTSRRSKSYNEQFF. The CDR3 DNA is TGTGCCAGTACCTCCCGGAGGTCAAAGTCCTACAATGAGCAGTTCTTC. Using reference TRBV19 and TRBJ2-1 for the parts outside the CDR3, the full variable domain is DGGITQSPKYLFRKEGQNVTLSCEQNLNHDAMYWYRQDPGQGLRLIYYSQIVNDFQKGDIAEGYSVSREKKESFPLTVTSAQKNPTAFYLCASTSRRSKSYNEQFFGPGTRLTVL.

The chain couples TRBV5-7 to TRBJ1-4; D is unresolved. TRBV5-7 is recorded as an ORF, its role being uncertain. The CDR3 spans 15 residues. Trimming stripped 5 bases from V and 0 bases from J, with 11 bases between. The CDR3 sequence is CASRRLQPTNEKLFF. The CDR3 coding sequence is TGTGCCAGCAGACGGTTACAGCCAACTAATGAAAAACTGTTTTTT.

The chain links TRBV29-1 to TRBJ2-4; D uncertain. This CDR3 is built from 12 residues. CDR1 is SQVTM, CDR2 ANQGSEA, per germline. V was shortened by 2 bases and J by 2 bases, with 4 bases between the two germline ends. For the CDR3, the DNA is TGCAGCGTTGAAATATCCAAAAACATTCAGTACTTC. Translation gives CSVEISKNIQYF.

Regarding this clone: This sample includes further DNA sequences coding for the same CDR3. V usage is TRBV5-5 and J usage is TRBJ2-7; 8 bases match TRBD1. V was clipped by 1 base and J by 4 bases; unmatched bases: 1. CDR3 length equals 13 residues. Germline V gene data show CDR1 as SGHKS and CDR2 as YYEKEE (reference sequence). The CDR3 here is CASSLQGAYEQYF. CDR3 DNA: TGTGCCAGCAGCTTGCAGGGGGCATACGAGCAGTACTTC.

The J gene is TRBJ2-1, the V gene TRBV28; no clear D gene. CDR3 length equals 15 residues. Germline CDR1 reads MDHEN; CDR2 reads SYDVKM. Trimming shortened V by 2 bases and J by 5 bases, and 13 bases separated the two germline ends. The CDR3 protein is CASSLRITPDNEQFF. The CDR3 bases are TGTGCCAGCAGTTTAAGAATAACCCCAGACAATGAGCAGTTCTTC.

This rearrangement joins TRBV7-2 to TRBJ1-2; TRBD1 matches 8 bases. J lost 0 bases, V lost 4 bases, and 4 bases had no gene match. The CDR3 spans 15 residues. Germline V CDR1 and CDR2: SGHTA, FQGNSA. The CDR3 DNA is TGTGCCAGCAGCTACCGGGACAGGCCTAACTATGGCTACACCTTC. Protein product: CASSYRDRPNYGYTF. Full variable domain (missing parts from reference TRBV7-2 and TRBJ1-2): GAGVSQSPSNKVTEKGKDVELRCDPISGHTALYWYRQSLGQGLEFLIYFQGNSAPDKSGLPSDRFSAERTGGSVSTLTIQRTQQEDSAVYLCASSYRDRPNYGYTFGSGTRLTVV.